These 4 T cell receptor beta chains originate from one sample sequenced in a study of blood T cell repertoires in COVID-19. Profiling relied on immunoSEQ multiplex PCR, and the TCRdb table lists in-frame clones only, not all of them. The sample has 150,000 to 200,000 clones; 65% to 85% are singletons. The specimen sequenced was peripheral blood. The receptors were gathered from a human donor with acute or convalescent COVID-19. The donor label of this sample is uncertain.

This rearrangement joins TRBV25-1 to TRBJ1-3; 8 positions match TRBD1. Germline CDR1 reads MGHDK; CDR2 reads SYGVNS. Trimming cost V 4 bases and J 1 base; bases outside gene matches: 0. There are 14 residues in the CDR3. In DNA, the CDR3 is TGTGCCAGCAGTGGACAGGGGTCTGGAAACACCATATATTTT. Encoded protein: CASSGQGSGNTIYF.

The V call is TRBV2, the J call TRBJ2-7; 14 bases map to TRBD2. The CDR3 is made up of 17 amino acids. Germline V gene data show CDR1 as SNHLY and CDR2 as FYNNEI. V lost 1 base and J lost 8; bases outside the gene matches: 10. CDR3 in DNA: TGTGCCAGCAGTGAAGGCCTCGGGACTAGCGGGGGTATACAGCAGTACTTC. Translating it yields CASSEGLGTSGGIQQYF. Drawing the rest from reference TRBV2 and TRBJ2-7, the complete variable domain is EPEVTQTPSHQVTQMGQEVILRCVPISNHLYFYWYRQILGQKVEFLVSFYNNEISEKSEIFDDQFSVERPDGSNFTLKIRSTKLEDSAMYFCASSEGLGTSGGIQQYFGPGTRLTVT.

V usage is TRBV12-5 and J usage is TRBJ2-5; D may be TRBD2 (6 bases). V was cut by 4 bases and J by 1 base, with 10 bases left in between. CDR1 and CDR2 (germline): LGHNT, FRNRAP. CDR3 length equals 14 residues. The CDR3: CASGWGVSQETQYF. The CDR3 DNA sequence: TGTGCTAGTGGTTGGGGGGTTTCCCAAGAGACCCAGTACTTC.

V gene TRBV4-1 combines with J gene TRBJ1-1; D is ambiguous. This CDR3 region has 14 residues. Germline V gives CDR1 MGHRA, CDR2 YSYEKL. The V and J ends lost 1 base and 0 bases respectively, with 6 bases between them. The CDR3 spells CASSQVSMNTEAFF. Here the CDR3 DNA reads TGCGCCAGCAGCCAAGTATCTATGAACACTGAAGCTTTCTTT.